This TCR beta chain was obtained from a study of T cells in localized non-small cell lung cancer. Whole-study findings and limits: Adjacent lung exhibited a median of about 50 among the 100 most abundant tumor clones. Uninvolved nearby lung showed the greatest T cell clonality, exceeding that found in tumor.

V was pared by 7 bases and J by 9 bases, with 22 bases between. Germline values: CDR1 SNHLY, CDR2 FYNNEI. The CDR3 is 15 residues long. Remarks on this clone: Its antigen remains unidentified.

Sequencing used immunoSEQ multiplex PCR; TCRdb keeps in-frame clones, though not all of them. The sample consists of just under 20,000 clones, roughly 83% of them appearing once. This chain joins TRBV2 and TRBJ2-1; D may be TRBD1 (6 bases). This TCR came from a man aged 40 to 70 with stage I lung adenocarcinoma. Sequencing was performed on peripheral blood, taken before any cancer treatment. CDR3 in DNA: TGTGCCAGCACCCTCGGGGCCAGGGGAATAGCTGAGCAGTTCTTC. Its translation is CASTLGARGIAEQFF.